Detailed here is one T cell receptor beta chain. This sample stems from a study of shared clonotypes between healthy human individuals. Germline loops: CDR1 SQVTM, CDR2 ANQGSEA. The CDR3 totals 12 residues. The ends were cut back, 1 base at V and 2 bases at J, with 6 bases in the middle. Genomic DNA of every subset was divided equally among multiple immunoSEQ plates. Every unsorted PBMC PCR replicate was loaded with about 300 ng DNA, about 30,000 T cell genomes. Profiling relied on immunoSEQ multiplex PCR, and the TCRdb table lists in-frame clones only, not all of them. The sample carries hundreds of thousands of clones, just over 75% recorded once.

The source material was PBMCs. This receptor was obtained from a woman aged 40 to 50 in good health. Some clones in this sample may be carry-over from other donors' samples. The chain joins TRBV29-1 to TRBJ2-7; D is uncertain. The CDR3 is CSVEGGAYEQYF. CDR3 DNA: TGCAGCGTTGAAGGTGGCGCCTACGAGCAGTACTTC.